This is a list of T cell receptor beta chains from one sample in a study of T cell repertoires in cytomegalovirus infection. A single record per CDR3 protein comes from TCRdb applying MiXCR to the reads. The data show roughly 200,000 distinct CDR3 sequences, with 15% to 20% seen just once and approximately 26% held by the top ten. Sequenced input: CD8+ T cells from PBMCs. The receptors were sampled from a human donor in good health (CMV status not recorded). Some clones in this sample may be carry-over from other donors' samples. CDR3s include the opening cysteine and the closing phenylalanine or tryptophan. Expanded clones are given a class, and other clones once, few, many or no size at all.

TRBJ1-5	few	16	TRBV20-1	CSARVGQGAYSQPQHF
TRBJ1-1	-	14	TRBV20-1	CSARALGRDTEAFF
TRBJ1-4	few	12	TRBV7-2	CASSWDREKLFF
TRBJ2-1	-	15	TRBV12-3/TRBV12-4	CASSLLGGVYNEQFF
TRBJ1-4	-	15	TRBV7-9	CASSFGTGVNEKLFF
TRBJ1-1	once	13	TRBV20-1	CSARLRVNTEAFF
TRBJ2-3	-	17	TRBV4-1	CASSQDFYGRATDTQYF
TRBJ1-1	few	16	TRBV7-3	CASSLIKGRMNTEAFF
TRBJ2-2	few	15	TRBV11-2	CASSLSVPNTGELFF
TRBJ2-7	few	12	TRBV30	CAWKAGGYEQYF
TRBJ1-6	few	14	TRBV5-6	CASSLALYGSPLHF
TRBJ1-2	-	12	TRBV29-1	CSVEGGWHGYTF
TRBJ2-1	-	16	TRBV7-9	CASSSARDRGRGEQFF
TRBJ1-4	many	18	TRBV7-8	CASSSGTVPTRWNEKLFF
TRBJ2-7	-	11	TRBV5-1	CASSTGDEQYF
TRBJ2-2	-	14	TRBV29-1	CSVEPRLGTGELFF
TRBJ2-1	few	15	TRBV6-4	CASSDSSGGPNEQFF
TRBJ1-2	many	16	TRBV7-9	CASSPTGGRFYDGYTF
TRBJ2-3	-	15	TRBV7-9	CASSLTGQGTDTQYF
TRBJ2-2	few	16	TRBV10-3	CAISELAGGDTGELFF
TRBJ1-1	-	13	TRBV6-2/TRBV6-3	CASSLGARTEAFF
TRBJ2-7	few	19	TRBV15	CATSRDEGMGQDDSYEQYF
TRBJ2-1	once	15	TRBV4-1	CASSPTVKFYNEQFF
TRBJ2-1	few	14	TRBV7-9	CASSGTSGVNEQFF
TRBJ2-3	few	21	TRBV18	CASSNIGSPYSTQPSTDTQYF
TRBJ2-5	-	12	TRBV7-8	CASRYRQETQYF
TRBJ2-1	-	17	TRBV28	CASSDRGTSGPYNEQFF
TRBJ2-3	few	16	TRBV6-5	CASSSPGGQNADTQYF
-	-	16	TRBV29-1	CSVEGGTGQTYNEQYF
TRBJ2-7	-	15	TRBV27	CASSLGLAGGNEQYF
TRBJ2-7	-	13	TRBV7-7	CASSPDPSYEQYF
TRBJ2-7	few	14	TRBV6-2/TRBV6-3	CASSTRDVSYEQYF
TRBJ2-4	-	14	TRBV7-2	CASSSTGDRNIQYF
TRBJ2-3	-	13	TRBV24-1	CATSARGADTQYF
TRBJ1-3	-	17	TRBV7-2	CASSFLGQALSGNTIYF
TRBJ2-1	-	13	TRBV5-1	CASSLLDGNEQFF
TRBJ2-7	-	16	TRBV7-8	CASSLDKNRVIIEQYF
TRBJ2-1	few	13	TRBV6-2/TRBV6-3	CASSYNWGNEQFF
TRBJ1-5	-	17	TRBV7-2	CASSSGSGGANNQPQHF
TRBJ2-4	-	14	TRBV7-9	CASSPDRKKNIQYF
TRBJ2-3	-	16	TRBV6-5	CASSLSRGGRTDTQYF
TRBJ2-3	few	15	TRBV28	CASSFVTGSTDTQYF
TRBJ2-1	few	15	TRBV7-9	CASSPQGAGNDEQFF
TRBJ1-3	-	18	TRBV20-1	CSARDRAPQEGSGNTIYF
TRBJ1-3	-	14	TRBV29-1	CSVGLGSSGNTIYF